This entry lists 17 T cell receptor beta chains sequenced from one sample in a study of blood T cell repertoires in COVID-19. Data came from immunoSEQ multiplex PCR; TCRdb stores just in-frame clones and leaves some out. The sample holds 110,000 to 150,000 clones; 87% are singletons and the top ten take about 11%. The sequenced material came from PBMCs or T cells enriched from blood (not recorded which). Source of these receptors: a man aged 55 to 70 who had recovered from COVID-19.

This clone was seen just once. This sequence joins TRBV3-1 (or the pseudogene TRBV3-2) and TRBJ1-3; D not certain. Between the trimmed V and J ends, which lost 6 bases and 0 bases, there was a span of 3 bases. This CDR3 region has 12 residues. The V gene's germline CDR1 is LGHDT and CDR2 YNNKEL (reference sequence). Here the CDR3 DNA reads TGTGCCAGCAGTCTCTCTGGAAACACCATATATTTT. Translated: CASSLSGNTIYF.

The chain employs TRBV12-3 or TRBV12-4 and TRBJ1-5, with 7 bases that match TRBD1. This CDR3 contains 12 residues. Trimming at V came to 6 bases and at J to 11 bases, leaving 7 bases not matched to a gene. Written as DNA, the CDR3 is TGTGCCAGCAGCCCGACAGGGCGGACCCAGCATTTT. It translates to CASSPTGRTQHF.

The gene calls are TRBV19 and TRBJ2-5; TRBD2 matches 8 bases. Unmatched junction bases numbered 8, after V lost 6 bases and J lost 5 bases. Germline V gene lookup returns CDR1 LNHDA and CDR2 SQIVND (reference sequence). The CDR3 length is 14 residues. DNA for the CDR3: TGTGCCAGTAGCCTGAGGCTAGCGGGCGAGACCCAGTACTTC. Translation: CASSLRLAGETQYF. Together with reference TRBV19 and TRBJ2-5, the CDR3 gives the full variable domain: DGGITQSPKYLFRKEGQNVTLSCEQNLNHDAMYWYRQDPGQGLRLIYYSQIVNDFQKGDIAEGYSVSREKKESFPLTVTSAQKNPTAFYLCASSLRLAGETQYFGPGTRLLVL.

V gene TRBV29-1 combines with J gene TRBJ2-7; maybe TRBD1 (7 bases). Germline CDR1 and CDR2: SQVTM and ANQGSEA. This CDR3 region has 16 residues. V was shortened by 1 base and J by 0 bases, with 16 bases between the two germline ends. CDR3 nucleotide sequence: TGCAGCGTTGAAGTGGTCGGGCAGGGGGGCTCCTACGAGCAGTACTTC. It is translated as CSVEVVGQGGSYEQYF.

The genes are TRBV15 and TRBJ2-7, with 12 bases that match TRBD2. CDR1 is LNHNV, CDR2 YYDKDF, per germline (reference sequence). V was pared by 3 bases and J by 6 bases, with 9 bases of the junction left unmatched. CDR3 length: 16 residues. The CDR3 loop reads CATSSFEGLAGIEQYF. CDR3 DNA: TGTGCCACCAGCAGCTTCGAAGGACTAGCGGGAATCGAGCAGTACTTC.

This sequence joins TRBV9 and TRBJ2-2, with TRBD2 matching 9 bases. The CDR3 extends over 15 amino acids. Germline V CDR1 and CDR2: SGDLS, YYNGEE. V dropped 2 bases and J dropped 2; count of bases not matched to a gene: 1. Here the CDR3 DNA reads TGTGCCAGCAGCGTGACTAGCGGAAACACCGGGGAGCTGTTTTTT. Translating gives CASSVTSGNTGELFF.

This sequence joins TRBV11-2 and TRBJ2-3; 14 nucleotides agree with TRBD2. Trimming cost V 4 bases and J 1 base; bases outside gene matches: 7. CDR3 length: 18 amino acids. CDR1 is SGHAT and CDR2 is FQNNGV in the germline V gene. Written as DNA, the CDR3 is TGTGCCAGCAGCTCGGGGACTAGCGGGGGAGGGGGCACAGATACGCAGTATTTT. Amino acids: CASSSGTSGGGGTDTQYF.

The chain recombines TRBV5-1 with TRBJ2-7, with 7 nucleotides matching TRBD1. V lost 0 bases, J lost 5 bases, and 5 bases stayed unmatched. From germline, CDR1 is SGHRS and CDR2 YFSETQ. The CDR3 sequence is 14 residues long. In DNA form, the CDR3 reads TGCGCCAGCAGCTTGGTGCATCAGGGGGACGAGCAGTACTTC. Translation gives CASSLVHQGDEQYF.

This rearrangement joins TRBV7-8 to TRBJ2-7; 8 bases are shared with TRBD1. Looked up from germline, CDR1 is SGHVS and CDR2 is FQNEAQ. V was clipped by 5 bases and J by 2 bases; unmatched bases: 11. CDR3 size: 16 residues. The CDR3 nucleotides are TGTGCCAGCAGCCAAAGACGGACAGGGCTGCCCTACGAGCAGTACTTC. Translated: CASSQRRTGLPYEQYF.

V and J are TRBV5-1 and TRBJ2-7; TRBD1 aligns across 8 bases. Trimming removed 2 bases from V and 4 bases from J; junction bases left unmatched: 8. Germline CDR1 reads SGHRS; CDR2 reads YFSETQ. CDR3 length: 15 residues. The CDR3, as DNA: TGCGCCAGCAGCTTTGGAGGACAGGGTAAATACGAGCAGTACTTC. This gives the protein CASSFGGQGKYEQYF.

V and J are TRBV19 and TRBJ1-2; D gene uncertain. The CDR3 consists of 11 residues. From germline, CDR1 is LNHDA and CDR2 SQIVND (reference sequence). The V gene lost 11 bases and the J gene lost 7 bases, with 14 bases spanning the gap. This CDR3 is CAVTAGGGYTF. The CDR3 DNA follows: TGTGCCGTCACCGCGGGAGGTGGCTACACCTTC.

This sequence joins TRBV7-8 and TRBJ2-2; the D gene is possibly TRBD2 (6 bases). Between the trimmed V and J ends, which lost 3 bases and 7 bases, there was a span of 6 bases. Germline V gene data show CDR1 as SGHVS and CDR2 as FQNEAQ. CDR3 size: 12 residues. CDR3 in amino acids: CASSLRGGELFF. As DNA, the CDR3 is TGTGCCAGCAGCTTGCGGGGCGGGGAGCTGTTTTTT.

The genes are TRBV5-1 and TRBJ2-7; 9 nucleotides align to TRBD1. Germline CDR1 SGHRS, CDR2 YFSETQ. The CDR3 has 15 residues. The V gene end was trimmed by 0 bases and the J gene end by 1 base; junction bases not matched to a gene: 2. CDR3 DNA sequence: TGCGCCAGCAGCTTGGTGACAGGGGGGTCCTACGAGCAGTACTTC. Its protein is CASSLVTGGSYEQYF.

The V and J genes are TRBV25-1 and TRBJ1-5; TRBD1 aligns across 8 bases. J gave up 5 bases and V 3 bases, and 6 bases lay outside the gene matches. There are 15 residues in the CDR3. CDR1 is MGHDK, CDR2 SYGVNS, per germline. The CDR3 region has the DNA TGTGCCAGCAGTGATCTTGGACAGGGAGATCAGCCCCAGCATTTT. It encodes CASSDLGQGDQPQHF.

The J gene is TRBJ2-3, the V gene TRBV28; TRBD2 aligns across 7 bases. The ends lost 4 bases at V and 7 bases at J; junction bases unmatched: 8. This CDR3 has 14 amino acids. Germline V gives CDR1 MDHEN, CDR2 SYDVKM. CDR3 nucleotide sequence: TGTGCCAGCAGTTGGGGCGAACTAGCGCATACGCAGTATTTT. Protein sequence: CASSWGELAHTQYF. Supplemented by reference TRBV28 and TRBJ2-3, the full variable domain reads DVKVTQSSRYLVKRTGEKVFLECVQDMDHENMFWYRQDPGLGLRLIYFSYDVKMKEKGDIPEGYSVSREKKERFSLILESASTNQTSMYLCASSWGELAHTQYFGPGTRLTVL.

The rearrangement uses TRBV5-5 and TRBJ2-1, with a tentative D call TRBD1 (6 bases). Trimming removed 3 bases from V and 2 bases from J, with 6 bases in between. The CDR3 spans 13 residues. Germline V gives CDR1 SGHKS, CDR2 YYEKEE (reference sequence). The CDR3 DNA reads TGTGCCAGCAGCTGGGACACCTACAATGAGCAGTTCTTC. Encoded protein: CASSWDTYNEQFF.

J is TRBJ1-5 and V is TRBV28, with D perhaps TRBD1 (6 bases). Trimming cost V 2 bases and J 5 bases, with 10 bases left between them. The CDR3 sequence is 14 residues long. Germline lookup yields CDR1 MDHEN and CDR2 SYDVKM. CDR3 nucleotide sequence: TGTGCCAGCAGTTTAGGGGGCCCCCATCAGCCCCAGCATTTT. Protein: CASSLGGPHQPQHF.